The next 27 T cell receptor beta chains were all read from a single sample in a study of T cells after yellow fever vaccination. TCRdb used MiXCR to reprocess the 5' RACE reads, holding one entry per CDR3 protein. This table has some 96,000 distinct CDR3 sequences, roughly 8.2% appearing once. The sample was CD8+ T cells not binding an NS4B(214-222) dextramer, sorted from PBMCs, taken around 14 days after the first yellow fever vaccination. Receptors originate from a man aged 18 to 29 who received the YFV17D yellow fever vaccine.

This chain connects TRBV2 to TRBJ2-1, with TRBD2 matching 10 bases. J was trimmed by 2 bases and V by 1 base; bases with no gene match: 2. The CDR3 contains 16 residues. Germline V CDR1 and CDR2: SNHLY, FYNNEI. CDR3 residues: CASSEVAGGAYNEQFF. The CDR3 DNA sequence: TGTGCCAGCAGTGAAGTAGCGGGGGGTGCCTACAATGAGCAGTTCTTC.

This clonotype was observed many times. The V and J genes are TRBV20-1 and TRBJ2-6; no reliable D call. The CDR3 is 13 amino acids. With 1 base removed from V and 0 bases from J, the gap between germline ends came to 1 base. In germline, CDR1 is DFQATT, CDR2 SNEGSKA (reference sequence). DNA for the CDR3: TGCAGTGCTAGAGTCTCTGGGGCCAACGTCCTGACTTTC. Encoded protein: CSARVSGANVLTF.

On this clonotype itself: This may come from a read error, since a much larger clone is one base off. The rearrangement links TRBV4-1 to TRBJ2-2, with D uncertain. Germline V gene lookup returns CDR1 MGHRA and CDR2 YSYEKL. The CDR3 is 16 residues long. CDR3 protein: CVSSRQDGSNTGELFF. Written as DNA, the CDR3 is TGCGTCAGCAGCCGTCAGGATGGCAGCAACACCGGGGAGCTGTTTTTT.

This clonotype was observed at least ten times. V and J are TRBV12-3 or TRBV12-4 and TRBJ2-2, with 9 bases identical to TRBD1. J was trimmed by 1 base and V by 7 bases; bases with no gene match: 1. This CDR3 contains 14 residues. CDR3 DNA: TGTGCCAGCACGGGACAGGGGAACACCGGGGAGCTGTTTTTT. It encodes CASTGQGNTGELFF.

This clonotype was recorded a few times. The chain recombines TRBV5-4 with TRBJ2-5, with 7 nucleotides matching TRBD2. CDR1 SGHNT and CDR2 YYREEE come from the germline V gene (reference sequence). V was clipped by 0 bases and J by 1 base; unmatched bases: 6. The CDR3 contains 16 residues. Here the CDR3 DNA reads TGTGCCAGCAGCTTGGGGGGGACTACACGCCAAGAGACCCAGTACTTC. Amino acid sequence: CASSLGGTTRQETQYF. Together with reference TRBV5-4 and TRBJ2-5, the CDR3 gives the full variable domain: ETGVTQSPTHLIKTRGQQVTLRCSSQSGHNTVSWYQQALGQGPQFIFQYYREEENGRGNFPPRFSGLQFPNYSSELNVNALELDDSALYLCASSLGGTTRQETQYFGPGTRLLVL.

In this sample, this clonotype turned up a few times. CDR3 sequence: CASSVGLAGGSTDTQYF. DNA of the CDR3: TGTGCCAGCAGCGTCGGACTAGCGGGGGGGAGCACAGATACGCAGTATTTT. V usage is TRBV9 and J usage is TRBJ2-3; TRBD2 matches 15 bases. The CDR3 spans 17 residues. Germline CDR1 is SGDLS and CDR2 is YYNGEE. V lost 2 bases, J lost 0 bases, and 1 base stayed unmatched.

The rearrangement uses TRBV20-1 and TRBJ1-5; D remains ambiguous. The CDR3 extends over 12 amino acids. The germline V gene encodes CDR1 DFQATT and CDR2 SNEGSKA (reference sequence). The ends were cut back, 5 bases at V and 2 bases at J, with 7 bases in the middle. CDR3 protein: CSAQDGNQPQHF. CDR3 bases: TGCAGTGCTCAGGACGGCAATCAGCCCCAGCATTTT.

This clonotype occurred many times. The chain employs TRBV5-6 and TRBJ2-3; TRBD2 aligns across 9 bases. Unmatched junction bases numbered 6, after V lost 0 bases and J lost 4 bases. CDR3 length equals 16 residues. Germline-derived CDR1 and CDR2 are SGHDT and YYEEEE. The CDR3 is CASSLAVAGVSDTQYF. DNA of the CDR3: TGTGCCAGCAGCTTGGCGGTAGCGGGGGTGTCAGATACGCAGTATTTT.

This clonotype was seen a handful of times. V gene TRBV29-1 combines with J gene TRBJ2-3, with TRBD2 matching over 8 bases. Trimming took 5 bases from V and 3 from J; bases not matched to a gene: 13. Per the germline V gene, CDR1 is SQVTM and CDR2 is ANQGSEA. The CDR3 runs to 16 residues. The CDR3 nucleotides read TGCAGCGTTCCGGGGGGGGGGGCAACCACGACAGATACGCAGTATTTT. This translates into CSVPGGGATTTDTQYF.

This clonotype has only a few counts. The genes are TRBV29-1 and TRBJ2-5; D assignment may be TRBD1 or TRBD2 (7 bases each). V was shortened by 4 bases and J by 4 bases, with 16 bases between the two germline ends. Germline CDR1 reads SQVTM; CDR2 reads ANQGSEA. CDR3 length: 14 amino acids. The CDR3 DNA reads TGCAGCGTTGTGCGCAGGGGGGGGATAGAGACCCAGTACTTC. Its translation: CSVVRRGGIETQYF.

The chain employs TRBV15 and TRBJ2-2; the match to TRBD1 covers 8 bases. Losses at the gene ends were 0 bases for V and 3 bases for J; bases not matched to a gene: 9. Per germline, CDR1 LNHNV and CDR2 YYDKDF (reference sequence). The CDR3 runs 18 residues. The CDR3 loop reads CATSRDEGQAADTGELFF. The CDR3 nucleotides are TGTGCCACCAGCAGAGACGAGGGACAGGCCGCGGACACCGGGGAGCTGTTTTTT.

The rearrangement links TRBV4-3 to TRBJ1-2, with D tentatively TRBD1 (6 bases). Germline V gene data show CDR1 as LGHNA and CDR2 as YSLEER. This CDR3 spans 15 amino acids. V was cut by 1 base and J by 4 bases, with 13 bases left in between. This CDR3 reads CASSQVPDSTYGYTF. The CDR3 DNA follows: TGCGCCAGCAGCCAAGTCCCGGACAGCACCTATGGCTACACCTTC.

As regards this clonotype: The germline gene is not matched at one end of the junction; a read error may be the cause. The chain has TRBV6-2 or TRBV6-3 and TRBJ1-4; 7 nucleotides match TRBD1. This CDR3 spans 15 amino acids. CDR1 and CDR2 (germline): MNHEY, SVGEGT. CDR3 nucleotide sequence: TGTTCCAGCAGTATTGAGGGACAGTCCGGTGAAAAACTGTTTTTT. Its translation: CSSSIEGQSGEKLFF.

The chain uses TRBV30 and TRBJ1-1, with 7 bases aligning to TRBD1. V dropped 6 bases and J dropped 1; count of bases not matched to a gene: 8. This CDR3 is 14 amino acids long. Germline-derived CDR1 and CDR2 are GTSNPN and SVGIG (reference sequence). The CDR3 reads CACPIRDRNTEAFF. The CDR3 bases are TGTGCCTGCCCAATCCGGGACAGGAACACTGAAGCTTTCTTT.

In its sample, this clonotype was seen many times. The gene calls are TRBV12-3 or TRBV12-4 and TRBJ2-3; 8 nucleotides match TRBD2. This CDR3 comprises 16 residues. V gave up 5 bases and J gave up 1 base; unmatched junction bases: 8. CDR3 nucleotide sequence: TGTGCCAGCAGTCCAAGACTAGCGTCGGGCACAGATACGCAGTATTTT. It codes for CASSPRLASGTDTQYF.

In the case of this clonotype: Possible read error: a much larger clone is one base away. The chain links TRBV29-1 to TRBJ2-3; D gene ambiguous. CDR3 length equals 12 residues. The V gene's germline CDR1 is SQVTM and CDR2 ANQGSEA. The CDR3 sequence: CGVEPATDTQYF. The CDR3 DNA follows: TGCGGCGTTGAACCCGCCACAGATACGCAGTATTTT.

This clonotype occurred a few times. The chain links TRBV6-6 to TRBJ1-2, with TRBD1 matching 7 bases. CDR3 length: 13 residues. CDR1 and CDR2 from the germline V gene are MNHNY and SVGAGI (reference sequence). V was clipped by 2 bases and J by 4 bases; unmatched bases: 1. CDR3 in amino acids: CASSYRTGYGYTF. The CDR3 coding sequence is TGTGCCAGCAGTTACAGGACAGGCTATGGCTACACCTTC.

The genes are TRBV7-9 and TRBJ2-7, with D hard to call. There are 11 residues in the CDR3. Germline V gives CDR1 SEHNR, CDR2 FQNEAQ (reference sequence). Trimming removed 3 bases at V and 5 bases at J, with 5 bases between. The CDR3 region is CASSFRDEQYV. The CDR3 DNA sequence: TGTGCCAGCAGCTTCCGGGACGAGCAGTACGTC.

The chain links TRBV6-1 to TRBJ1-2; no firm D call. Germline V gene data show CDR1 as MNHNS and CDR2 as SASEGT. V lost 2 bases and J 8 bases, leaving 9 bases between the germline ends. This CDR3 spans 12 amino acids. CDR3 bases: TGTGCCAGCAGTGAACTGGGGTGGGGCTACACCTTC. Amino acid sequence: CASSELGWGYTF.

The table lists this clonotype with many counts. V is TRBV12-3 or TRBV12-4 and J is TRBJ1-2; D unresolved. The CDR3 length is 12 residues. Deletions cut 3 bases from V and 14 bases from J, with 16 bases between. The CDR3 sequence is CASSLVRWARTF. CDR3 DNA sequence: TGTGCCAGCAGTTTGGTTCGGTGGGCTAGGACCTTC.

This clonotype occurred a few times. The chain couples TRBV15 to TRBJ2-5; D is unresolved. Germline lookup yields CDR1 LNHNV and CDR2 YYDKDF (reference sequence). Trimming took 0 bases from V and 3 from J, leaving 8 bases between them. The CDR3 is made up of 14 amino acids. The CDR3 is CATSRDRFEETQYF. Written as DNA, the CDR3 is TGTGCCACCAGCAGAGATCGGTTCGAAGAGACCCAGTACTTC. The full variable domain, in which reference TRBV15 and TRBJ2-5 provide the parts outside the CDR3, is DAMVIQNPRYQVTQFGKPVTLSCSQTLNHNVMYWYQQKSSQAPKLLFHYYDKDFNNEADTPDNFQSRRPNTSFCFLDIRSPGLGDTAMYLCATSRDRFEETQYFGPGTRLLVL.

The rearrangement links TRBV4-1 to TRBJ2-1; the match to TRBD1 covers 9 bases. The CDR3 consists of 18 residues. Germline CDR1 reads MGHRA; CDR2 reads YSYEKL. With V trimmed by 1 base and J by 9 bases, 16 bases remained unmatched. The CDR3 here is CASSQVKGGTGKRGEQFF. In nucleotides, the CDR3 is TGCGCCAGCAGCCAAGTCAAGGGGGGGACAGGGAAGAGGGGTGAGCAGTTCTTC.

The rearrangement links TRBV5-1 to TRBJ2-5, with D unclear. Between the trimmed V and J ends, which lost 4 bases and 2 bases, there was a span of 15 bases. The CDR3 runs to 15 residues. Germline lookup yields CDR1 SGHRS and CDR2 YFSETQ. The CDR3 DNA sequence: TGCGCCAGCAGCCCCGGTACGGCGGATCAAGAGACCCAGTACTTC. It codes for CASSPGTADQETQYF.

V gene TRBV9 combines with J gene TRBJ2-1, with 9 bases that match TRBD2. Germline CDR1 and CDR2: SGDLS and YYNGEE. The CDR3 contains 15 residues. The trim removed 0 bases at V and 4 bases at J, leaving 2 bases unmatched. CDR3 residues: CASSVAAGGYNEQFF. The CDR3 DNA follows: TGTGCCAGCAGCGTAGCGGCGGGGGGGTACAATGAGCAGTTCTTC. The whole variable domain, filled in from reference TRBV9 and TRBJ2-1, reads DSGVTQTPKHLITATGQRVTLRCSPRSGDLSVYWYQQSLDQGLQFLIQYYNGEERAKGNILERFSAQQFPDLHSELNLSSLELGDSALYFCASSVAAGGYNEQFFGPGTRLTVL.

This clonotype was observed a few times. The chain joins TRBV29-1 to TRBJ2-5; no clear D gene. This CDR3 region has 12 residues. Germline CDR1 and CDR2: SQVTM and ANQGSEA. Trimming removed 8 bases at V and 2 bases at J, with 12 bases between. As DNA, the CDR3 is TGCAGCCATCCCGACTTGCAAGAGACCCAGTACTTC. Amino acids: CSHPDLQETQYF.

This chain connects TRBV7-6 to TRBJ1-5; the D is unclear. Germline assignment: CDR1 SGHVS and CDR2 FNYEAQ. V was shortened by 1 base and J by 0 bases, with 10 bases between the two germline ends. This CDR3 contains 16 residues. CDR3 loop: CASSLGSGYSNQPQHF. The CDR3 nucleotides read TGTGCCAGCAGCTTAGGGTCGGGTTATAGCAATCAGCCCCAGCATTTT.

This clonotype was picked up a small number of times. The CDR3 region is CASSEFAGAGNTEAFF. For the CDR3, the DNA is TGTGCCAGCAGTGAATTTGCAGGGGCTGGGAACACTGAAGCTTTCTTT. This chain links TRBV25-1 with TRBJ1-1; tentative D call: TRBD1 (6 bases). Germline CDR1 is MGHDK and CDR2 is SYGVNS. Deletions cut 1 base from V and 1 base from J, with 13 bases between. This CDR3 is 16 amino acids long.